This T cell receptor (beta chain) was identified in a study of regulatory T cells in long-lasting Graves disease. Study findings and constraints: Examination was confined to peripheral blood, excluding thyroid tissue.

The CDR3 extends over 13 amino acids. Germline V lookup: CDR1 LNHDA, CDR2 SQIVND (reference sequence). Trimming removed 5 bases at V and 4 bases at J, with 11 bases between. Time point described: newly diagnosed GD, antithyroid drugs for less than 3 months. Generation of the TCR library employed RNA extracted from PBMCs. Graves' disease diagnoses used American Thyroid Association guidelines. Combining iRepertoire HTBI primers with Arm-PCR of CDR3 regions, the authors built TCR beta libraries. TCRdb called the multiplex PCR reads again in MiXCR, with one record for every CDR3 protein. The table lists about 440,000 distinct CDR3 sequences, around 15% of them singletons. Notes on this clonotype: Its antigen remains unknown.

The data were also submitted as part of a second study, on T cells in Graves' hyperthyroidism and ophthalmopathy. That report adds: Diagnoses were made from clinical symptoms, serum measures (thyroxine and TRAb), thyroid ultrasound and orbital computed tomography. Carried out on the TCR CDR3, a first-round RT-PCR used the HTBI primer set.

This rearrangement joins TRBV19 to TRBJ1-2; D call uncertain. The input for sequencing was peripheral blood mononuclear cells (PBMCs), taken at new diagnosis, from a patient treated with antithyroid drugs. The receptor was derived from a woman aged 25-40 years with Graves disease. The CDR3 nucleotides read TGTGCCAGTAGTGGAGGCAGACTCTATGGCTACACCTTC. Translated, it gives CASSGGRLYGYTF.